This TCR beta chain was sequenced for a study of cytomegalovirus exposure and HLA in healthy donors. Unmatched junction bases numbered 9, after V lost 2 bases and J lost 3 bases. Germline V gene lookup returns CDR1 MDHEN and CDR2 SYDVKM. The CDR3 contains 17 residues. Method: immunoSEQ multiplex PCR; TCRdb's copy keeps in-frame clones and lacks some. The data hold about 98,000 clones, with over 75% observed a single time. Whole-study results and caveats: Listed as cytomegalovirus-associated were 150 to 200 TCR beta chains. Most TCR sequences were uncommon, yet certain public TCRs appeared in many donors.

Concerning this clone itself: The antigen remains unidentified.

The donors were in the roughly 120-subject validation cohort; that cohort was separate from the 666-subject first cohort. This sequence joins TRBV28 and TRBJ2-3; TRBD1 matches at 9 bases. Specimen: PBMCs. The clonotype comes from a man aged 18 to 30 in good health and CMV-seropositive. The CDR3 DNA follows: TGTGCCAGCAGTTTAGTAACCGGGACAGGGAGGACAGATACGCAGTATTTT. Its translation: CASSLVTGTGRTDTQYF. The full variable domain, rest sourced from reference TRBV28 and TRBJ2-3, is DVKVTQSSRYLVKRTGEKVFLECVQDMDHENMFWYRQDPGLGLRLIYFSYDVKMKEKGDIPEGYSVSREKKERFSLILESASTNQTSMYLCASSLVTGTGRTDTQYFGPGTRLTVL.